The rows below give T cell receptor beta chains drawn from one sample of a study of response to subunit inactivated influenza vaccine. TCRdb processed the RT-PCR reads anew with MiXCR; each CDR3 protein has one entry. The sample consists of around 750,000 distinct CDR3 sequences, around 21% of them appearing once. Sequences were derived from PBMCs from blood, sampled more than 4 days after vaccination. These receptors all come from a man in his fifties or sixties who received an inactivated influenza vaccine. CDR3s include the opening cysteine and the closing phenylalanine or tryptophan. Fields, in order: J gene, V gene, clone size, D gene, CDR3 DNA, CDR3 protein. A D gene is named only where the DNA matches it firmly. Rows may omit the clone size; those that give it use once, few, many or a size class.

>TRBJ1-2|TRBV28|few|-
TGTGCCAGCAGTTCCCCTGGGGGAGGCTACACCTTC
CASSSPGGGYTF
>TRBJ2-1|TRBV10-3|many|-
TGTGCCATCAGTGAGTCGGGCCGAAACAATGAGCAGTTCTTC
CAISESGRNNEQFF
>TRBJ1-4|TRBV15|-|-
TGTGCCACCAGCATACCTCCCGGGTTGGGAGAAAAACTGTTTTTT
CATSIPPGLGEKLFF
>TRBJ2-1|TRBV4-3|few|-
TGCGCCAGCAGCCAAGATTGGAACAGGGTGTACAATGAGCAGTTCTTC
CASSQDWNRVYNEQFF
>TRBJ2-1|TRBV6-2/TRBV6-3|few|-
TGTGCCAGCAGCCTGGGGGGAGGAACTAGCTATGAGCAGTTCTTC
CASSLGGGTSYEQFF
>TRBJ2-7|TRBV3-1|few|TRBD1
TGTGCCAGCAGCCAAGATGTGGCAGGGGGCCGCTACGAGCAGTACTTC
CASSQDVAGGRYEQYF
>TRBJ2-7|TRBV20-1|few|TRBD2
TGCAGTGCTAGAGATTCCGGGACTAGCGGGAGGGGAGTTGGGGAGCAGTACTTC
CSARDSGTSGRGVGEQYF
>TRBJ1-2|TRBV6-1|-|-
TGTGCCAGCAGTGAACTGGGCGGCTATGGCTACACCTTC
CASSELGGYGYTF
>TRBJ2-1|TRBV20-1|-|-
TGCAGTGCTGTAGACAATGAGCAGTTCTTC
CSAVDNEQFF
>TRBJ2-1|TRBV28|-|TRBD1
TGTGCCAGCAGGTCGACCGGGACAGGGCCTCTCGGTGAGCAGTTCTTC
CASRSTGTGPLGEQFF
>TRBJ2-7|TRBV28|-|-
TGTGCCAGCAAGAGGGAACACAGAGGTGCCCGGGTCGACGAGCAGTACTTC
CASKREHRGARVDEQYF
>TRBJ2-7|TRBV7-6|-|TRBD2
TGTGCCAGCAGCTCCCCGGGGCTAGCGGGAGCGCTCTCCTACGAGCAGTACTTC
CASSSPGLAGALSYEQYF
>TRBJ2-1|TRBV5-5|many|-
TGTGCCAGCAGCTTGAATTACGGAACGGTCTACAATGAGCAGTTCTTC
CASSLNYGTVYNEQFF
>TRBJ1-6|TRBV28|-|TRBD1
TGTGCCAGCTGGACAGGGGTCCCTCGTTCACCCCTCCACTTT
CASWTGVPRSPLHF
>TRBJ2-7|TRBV27|-|-
TGTGCCAGCAGTTTACGGGGGCGAGGATACGAGCAGTACTTC
CASSLRGRGYEQYF
>TRBJ2-5|TRBV29-1|few|TRBD2
TGCAGCGTCACCCTACTAGCGCACCAAGAGACCCAGTACTTC
CSVTLLAHQETQYF
>TRBJ2-6|TRBV20-1|few|-
TGCAGTGCTAGGGGGGCTTTACCTGGGGCCAACGTCCTGACTTTC
CSARGALPGANVLTF
>TRBJ2-1|TRBV27|few|TRBD2
TGTGCCAGCAGTTTATTAGGTCCGCGGGGACTAGCTTTCTACAATGAGCAGTTCTTC
CASSLLGPRGLAFYNEQFF
>TRBJ2-6|TRBV5-6|few|-
TGTGCCAGCAGCCCGAGGTACAGGGCTGGGGCCAACGTCCTGACTTTC
CASSPRYRAGANVLTF
>TRBJ2-1|TRBV12-3/TRBV12-4|few|-
TGTGCCAGCAGTTTAGACGGGAGAAGCTACAATGAGCAGTTCTTC
CASSLDGRSYNEQFF
>TRBJ2-5|TRBV7-2|-|-
TGTGCCAGCCAAGACTATCGTGTTCAAGAGACCCAGTACTTC
CASQDYRVQETQYF
>TRBJ1-1|TRBV20-1|few|-
TGCAGTGCAGGGGTTTCAGGAAAGAACACTGAAGCTTTCTTT
CSAGVSGKNTEAFF
>TRBJ2-3|TRBV5-5|-|TRBD2
TGTGCCAGCAGCTTGGCTAGCGGAAGAACCGCTAGCACAGATACGCAGTATTTT
CASSLASGRTASTDTQYF
>TRBJ1-1|TRBV30|-|-
TGTGCCAGGGGGGTGCAAGACACTGAAGCTTTCTTT
CARGVQDTEAFF
>TRBJ2-2|TRBV20-1|few|-
TGCAGTGCTAGCAGGCTAGCGAACACCGGGGAGCTGTTTTTT
CSASRLANTGELFF
>TRBJ1-2|TRBV12-3/TRBV12-4|few|-
TGTGCCAGCAGTTTGTATGGAAACTATGGCTACACCTTC
CASSLYGNYGYTF
>TRBJ1-1|TRBV5-6|-|-
TGTGCCAGCAGTTTTAAACAGGGTCAGGTTGAAGCTTTCTTT
CASSFKQGQVEAFF
>TRBJ2-7|TRBV18|-|-
TGTGCCAGCTCCCCCCCGGTCGCTCTATACGAGCAGTACTTC
CASSPPVALYEQYF
>TRBJ2-1|TRBV12-3/TRBV12-4|many|TRBD1
TGTGCCAGCAGTCAAGGGGACAGGGGACATGCTGAGCAGTTCTTC
CASSQGDRGHAEQFF
>TRBJ1-5|TRBV4-3|few|-
TGCGCCAGCAGCCAAGATATAGCAGAGCCCCCCCGGCCCCAGCATTTT
CASSQDIAEPPRPQHF
>TRBJ1-5|TRBV5-1|-|TRBD1
TGCGCCAGCAGCATCGCAGGGGGCGGACAGCCCCAGCATTTT
CASSIAGGGQPQHF
>TRBJ2-3|TRBV10-1|-|-
TGCGCCAGCAGTGAGGCTGTCTCCGGTACGCAGTATTTT
CASSEAVSGTQYF
>TRBJ2-7|TRBV4-3|many|-
TGCGCCAGCAGCCAAGAGGCGCAGGGGTACTCCTACGAGCAGTACTTC
CASSQEAQGYSYEQYF
>TRBJ2-2|TRBV7-7|-|-
TGTGCTAGCAGCTTAGCAGTTTTCGGGGAGCTGTTTTTT
CASSLAVFGELFF
>TRBJ2-7|TRBV28|few|-
TGTGCCACTACCCCCGGGGGCGGCCTCTACGAGCAGTACTTC
CATTPGGGLYEQYF
>TRBJ2-7|TRBV20-1|-|-
TGCAGTGCAAGTGGCCGGGACTTTTCCTACGAGCAGTACTTC
CSASGRDFSYEQYF
>TRBJ2-5|TRBV18|few|-
TGTGCCAGCTCACCACGGATGCAAGAGACCCAGTACTTC
CASSPRMQETQYF
>TRBJ2-3|TRBV20-1|once|-
TGCAGTGCTAGTTGGGGACTCCACACAGATACGCAGTATTTT
CSASWGLHTDTQYF
>TRBJ1-2|TRBV29-1|many|-
TGCAGCGTTGGTACGGTTAGACCTGGCTACACCTTC
CSVGTVRPGYTF
>TRBJ1-6|TRBV21-1|few|-
TGTGCCAGCAGCAAAGTCTTTTCACCGCGGGGGGATTCACCCCTCCACTTT
CASSKVFSPRGDSPLHF
>TRBJ2-3|TRBV6-1|many|TRBD1
TGTGCCAGCACCCAGGCGGGACAGGGGTTTGGTGCAGATACGCAGTATTTT
CASTQAGQGFGADTQYF
>TRBJ2-3|TRBV7-9|-|-
TGTGCCAGCAGCTTCTCAGGGGTGGCGAATACGCAGTATTTT
CASSFSGVANTQYF
>TRBJ1-2|TRBV12-3/TRBV12-4|few|-
TGTGCCAGCAGTTTAGGGAGGGCAGGGGTTGACTATGGCTACACCTTC
CASSLGRAGVDYGYTF
>TRBJ2-3|TRBV12-5|-|TRBD1
TGTGCTAGTGCCGACAGGGGGACCACAGATACGCAGTATTTT
CASADRGTTDTQYF
>TRBJ1-1|TRBV4-1|-|-
TGCGCCAGCAGCCAATCCAATAGGAACACTGAAGCTTTCTTT
CASSQSNRNTEAFF
>TRBJ1-2|TRBV5-6|few|-
TGTGCCAGTGTGATCAGAGGTAAAGGCTACACCTTC
CASVIRGKGYTF
>TRBJ2-7|TRBV2|-|-
TGTGCCTTCAGTTTACGCGCCCTTATGGATCGAGGGACTTACGAGCAGTACTTC
CAFSLRALMDRGTYEQYF
>TRBJ2-1|TRBV20-1|-|-
TGCAGTGCCCGCTTACTAGGGGGGGAGCAGTTCTTC
CSARLLGGEQFF
>TRBJ1-1|TRBV12-3/TRBV12-4|once|-
TGTGCCAGCAGTGTACGGGGTGACTTTGAAGCTTTCTTT
CASSVRGDFEAFF
>TRBJ1-4|TRBV3-1|few|-
TGTGCCAGCAGCCAAAGTTCTTCGAAGGTGTTTTTT
CASSQSSSKVFF
>TRBJ2-7|TRBV4-2|-|-
TGTGCCAGCAGCCAAGTTAGCTCCCGGGACATCTACGAGCAGTACTTC
CASSQVSSRDIYEQYF
>TRBJ2-2|TRBV6-2/TRBV6-3|many|-
TGTGCCAGCAGTTCACCGGGACTCCCGAGGACCGGGGAGCTGTTTTTT
CASSSPGLPRTGELFF
>TRBJ1-5|TRBV12-3/TRBV12-4|many|-
TGTGCCAGCAGTTTCGGGCGTAATCAGCCCCAGCATTTT
CASSFGRNQPQHF
>TRBJ2-5|TRBV3-1|-|-
TGTGCCAGCAGCCAATTGGGGGGCCAGGCCTCGTTC
CASSQLGGQASF
>TRBJ2-2|TRBV4-2|-|TRBD2
TGTGCCAGCAGCCGACCTAGCGGGATTAACACCGGGGAGCTGTTTTTT
CASSRPSGINTGELFF
>TRBJ2-6|TRBV18|-|TRBD1
TGTGCCAGCTCACCACCCGGCCAGGGGGCCTCTGGGGCCAACGTCCTGACTTTC
CASSPPGQGASGANVLTF
>TRBJ2-7|TRBV15|few|TRBD1
TGTGCCACCAGCAGAGACCCCGGGACAGGGATCTATGAGCAGTACTTC
CATSRDPGTGIYEQYF
>TRBJ2-2|TRBV5-8|-|-
TGTGCCATCAGCTTCCTACTAGAGGCCGGGGAGCTGTTTTTT
CAISFLLEAGELFF
>TRBJ1-1|TRBV25-1|-|TRBD1
TGTGCCAGCAGTGATGGGACAGGGGAGGCTTTCTTT
CASSDGTGEAFF
>TRBJ1-1|TRBV5-5|few|-
TGTGCCAGCAGCTTTCTTATAGTCGGTACTGAAGCTTTCTTT
CASSFLIVGTEAFF